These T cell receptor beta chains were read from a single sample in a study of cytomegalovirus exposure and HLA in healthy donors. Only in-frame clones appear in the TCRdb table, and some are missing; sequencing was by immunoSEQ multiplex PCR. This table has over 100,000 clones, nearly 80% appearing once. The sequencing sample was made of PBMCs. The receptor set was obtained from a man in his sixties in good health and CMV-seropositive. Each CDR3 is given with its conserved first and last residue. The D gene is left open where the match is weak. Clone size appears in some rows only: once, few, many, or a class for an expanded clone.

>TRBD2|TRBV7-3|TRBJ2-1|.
TGTGCCAGCAGCTCCCTAGCGGGGGGGCGTAGGAATGAGCAGTTCTTC
CASSSLAGGRRNEQFF
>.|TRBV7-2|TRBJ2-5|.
TGTGCCAGTGAAGGGGGATTGGGGCTGGGAAAGACCCAGTACTTC
CASEGGLGLGKTQYF
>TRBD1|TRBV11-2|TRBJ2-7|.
TGTGCCAGCAGCCCATCCGGGACAGGGAGCGAGCAGTACTTC
CASSPSGTGSEQYF
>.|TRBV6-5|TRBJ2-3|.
TGTGCCAGCAGTTACGATTCAGCGGTTAGCACAGATACGCAGTATTTT
CASSYDSAVSTDTQYF
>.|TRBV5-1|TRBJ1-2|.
TGCGCCAGCAGCTTGGCCCGAGGGACTGTAGGCTATGGCTACACCTTC
CASSLARGTVGYGYTF
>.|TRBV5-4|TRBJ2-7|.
TGTGCCAGCAGCCTCAGGGTCCCACCCTACGAGCAGTACTTC
CASSLRVPPYEQYF
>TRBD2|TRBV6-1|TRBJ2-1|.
TGTGCCAGCAGTGTTCGACTAGCGGCGATCTACAATGAGCAGTTCTTC
CASSVRLAAIYNEQFF
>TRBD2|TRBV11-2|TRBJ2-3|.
TGTGCCAGCAGCTTAGATAATAAGCGGGGGGGTACAGATACGCAGTATTTT
CASSLDNKRGGTDTQYF
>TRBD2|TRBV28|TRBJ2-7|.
TGTGCCAGCAGTCCCCAGCGGGGGTTCTCCTACGAGCAGTACTTC
CASSPQRGFSYEQYF
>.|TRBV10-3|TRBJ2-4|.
TGTGCCATCAGTGAAAGGAAGGACGGACTAGCCAAAAACATTCAGTACTTC
CAISERKDGLAKNIQYF
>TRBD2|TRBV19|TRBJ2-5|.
TGTGCCAGTAGTAGGCTAGCGGGGGCTCAAGAGACCCAGTACTTC
CASSRLAGAQETQYF
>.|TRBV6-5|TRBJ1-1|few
TGTGCCAGCAGTTCCCTCTATGAAGCTTTCTTT
CASSSLYEAFF
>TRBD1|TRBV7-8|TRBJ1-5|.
TGTGCCAGCAGCCCAGCCGGGACAGTATATCAGCCCCAGCATTTT
CASSPAGTVYQPQHF
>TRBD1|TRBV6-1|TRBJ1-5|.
TGTGCCAGCAGTACCCAACAGGGGGGAAATCAGCCCCAGCATTTT
CASSTQQGGNQPQHF
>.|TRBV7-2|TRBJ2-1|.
TGTGCCAGCAGCTTAGAGGCAGTCTTCTACAATGAGCGGTTCTTC
CASSLEAVFYNERFF
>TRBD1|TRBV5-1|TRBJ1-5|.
TGCGCCAGCAGCTTGGGTCCGGGACAGGGCAATCAGCCCCAGCATTTT
CASSLGPGQGNQPQHF
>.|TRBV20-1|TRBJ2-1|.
TGCAGTGCCGCCCAGGGCCTTCTCAAGTTCTTC
CSAAQGLLKFF
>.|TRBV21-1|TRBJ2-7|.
TGTGCCAGCAGCCCCCGGGACAGGGGGAGCTCCTACGAGCAGTACTTC
CASSPRDRGSSYEQYF
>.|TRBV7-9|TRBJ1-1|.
TGTGCCAGCAGCTTTGGAGGGAACACTGAAGCTTTCTTT
CASSFGGNTEAFF
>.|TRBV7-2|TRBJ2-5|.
TGTGCCAGCAGCTTACACAGCCTCCAAGAGACCCAGTACTTC
CASSLHSLQETQYF
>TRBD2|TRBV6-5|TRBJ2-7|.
TGTGCCAGCCAGTTAGCGGGGAGCTCCTACGAGCAGTACTTC
CASQLAGSSYEQYF
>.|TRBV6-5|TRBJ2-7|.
TGTGCCAGCAAGGGTCCAGGGTACTCCTACGAGCAGTACTTC
CASKGPGYSYEQYF
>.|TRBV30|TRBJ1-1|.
TGTGCCTGGAGTGCGGCGGGTGAAGCTTTCTTT
CAWSAAGEAFF
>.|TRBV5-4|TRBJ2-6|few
TGTGCCAGCAGCCCCCGAGGGACTGGGGCCAACGTCCTGACTTTC
CASSPRGTGANVLTF
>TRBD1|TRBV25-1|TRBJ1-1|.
TGTGCCAGCAAGGGCAGGGGGCCGGGAACGACTGAAGCTTTCTTT
CASKGRGPGTTEAFF
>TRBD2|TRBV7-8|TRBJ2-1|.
TGTGCCAGCAGCTTACTGGGACTAGGGGGAGGTGAGCAGTTCTTC
CASSLLGLGGGEQFF
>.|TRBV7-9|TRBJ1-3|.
TGTGCCAGCAGCTTTAGTACAGGGAGAGGAAACACCATATATTTT
CASSFSTGRGNTIYF
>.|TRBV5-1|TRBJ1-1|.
TGCGCCAGCAGCTTGGCCTTGTCGGGTGAAGCTTTCTTT
CASSLALSGEAFF
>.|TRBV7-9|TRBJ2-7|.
TGTGCCAGCAGCTTGTCGACAGAGTGGGGTAACTACGAGCAGTACTTC
CASSLSTEWGNYEQYF
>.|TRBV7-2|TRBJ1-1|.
TGTGCCAGCAGCTCTAGGTATCCCCCGAACACTGAAGCTTTCTTT
CASSSRYPPNTEAFF
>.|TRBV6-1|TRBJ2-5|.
TGTGCCAGCAGTGGGTGGGACTTGCAAGAGACCCAGTACTTC
CASSGWDLQETQYF
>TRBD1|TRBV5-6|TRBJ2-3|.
TGTGCCAGCAGCTGGGACAGGGGGACAGATACGCAGTATTTT
CASSWDRGTDTQYF
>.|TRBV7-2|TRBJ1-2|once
TGTGCCAGCAGCCAGGGACAAGCTAACTATGGCTACACCTTC
CASSQGQANYGYTF
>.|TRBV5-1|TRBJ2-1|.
TGCGCCAGCAGCTTGGATGGAGGTTCCTACAATGAGCAGTTCTTC
CASSLDGGSYNEQFF
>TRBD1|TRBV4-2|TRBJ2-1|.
TGTGCCAGCAGCGGACTCAGGGGGTACAATGAGCAGTTCTTC
CASSGLRGYNEQFF
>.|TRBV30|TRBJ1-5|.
TGTGCCTGGAGGGGTCGACTAAATAGCAATCAGCCCCAGCATTTT
CAWRGRLNSNQPQHF
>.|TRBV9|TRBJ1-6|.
TGTGCCAGCAGCGTAGTTGGGGCGCGCGATTCACCCCTCCACTTT
CASSVVGARDSPLHF
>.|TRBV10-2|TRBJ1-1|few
TGCGCCAGCAGTGAGTTGGCGTCGGGCACTGAAGCTTTCTTT
CASSELASGTEAFF
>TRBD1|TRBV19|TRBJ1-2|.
TGTGCCAGTAGTATGCGGGACAGGGAGGCTGGCTACACCTTC
CASSMRDREAGYTF
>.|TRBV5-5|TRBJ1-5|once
TGTGCCAGCAGCTTTCAGTCAAATCAGCCCCAGCATTTT
CASSFQSNQPQHF
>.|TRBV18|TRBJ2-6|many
TGTGCCAGCTCACCAGGAGATGGGGCCAACGTCCTGACTTTC
CASSPGDGANVLTF
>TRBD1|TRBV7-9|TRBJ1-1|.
TGTGCCAGCAGGCCACCGGGACAGGGTACTGAAGCTTTCTTT
CASRPPGQGTEAFF
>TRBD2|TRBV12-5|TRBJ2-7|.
TGTGCTAGTGGACGGGGGGGCGCTTCCTACGAGCAGTACTTC
CASGRGGASYEQYF